This T cell receptor (beta chain) was retrieved from a study of shared clonotypes between healthy human individuals. On this clone: Other DNA sequences in the sample encode the same CDR3.

Repertoires were generated with immunoSEQ multiplex PCR, while TCRdb's copy carries only in-frame clones and drops some. In the table there are millions of clones, approximately 92% of which are singletons. The source of this sequence is a man younger than 35 in good health. The sequencing input was naive CD4+ T cells sorted from blood. Subset here: CD45RA+ positively selected.

CDR3 region: CAISEGQGSYEQYF. For the CDR3, the DNA is TGTGCCATCAGTGAGGGACAGGGCTCCTACGAGCAGTACTTC. The chain couples TRBV10-3 to TRBJ2-7; TRBD1 matches 8 bases. Germline V lookup: CDR1 ENHRY, CDR2 SYGVKD. After removal of 2 bases from V and 0 bases from J, the junction contained 0 bases not matched to a gene. This CDR3 region has 14 residues.